The clone carrying this TCR beta chain was recorded at least ten times. The antigen is unknown. Using unique molecular identifiers, the investigators prepared the TCRbeta library. One entry per CDR3 protein results from TCRdb running MiXCR on the PCR reads. Of 550,000 to 800,000 distinct CDR3 sequences in the sample, over 10% are singletons; the top ten hold around 0.8%. The data derive from a study of T-cell reconstitution after alpha-beta-depleted transplantation in children. Study-wide findings and caveats: Surviving recipient T cells and thymic progenitors accounted for the high day-60 TCRbeta diversity observed in some patients. T-cell numbers and diversity one year post-transplant derived largely from freshly generated T cells. Alpha-beta T cells about two months after transplant reportedly derived from several hundred expanded graft clones.

Material: PBMCs, obtained before TCRalphabeta/CD19-depleted stem cell transplant. The TCR was taken from a girl aged 2 to 10 with congenital amegakaryocytic thrombocytopenia, due to receive a stem cell transplant.

CDR3 nucleotide sequence: TGCGCCAGCAGCTTCGAACTAGCGGGCACAGATACGCAGTATTTT. Translation: CASSFELAGTDTQYF. This sequence joins TRBV5-1 and TRBJ2-3; TRBD2 matches at 8 bases. J gave up 1 base and V 2 bases, and 3 bases lay outside the gene matches. The CDR3 totals 15 residues. The germline V gene encodes CDR1 SGHRS and CDR2 YFSETQ.